This T cell receptor (beta chain) was identified in a study of CD8 T cells in ankylosing spondylitis. Findings of the study overall: Significant enrichment of disease-linked clones was reportedly seen in matched ankylosing spondylitis synovial fluid. Disease-linked clones were found to be CD8+ and relatively rare in peripheral blood. One TCR beta motif, made up of roughly 8 highly homologous variants, appeared characteristic of ankylosing spondylitis blood. Earlier work had already found some motif variants in reactive arthritis synovial fluid and blood.

From germline, CDR1 is SGHRS and CDR2 YFSETQ. CDR3 length equals 16 residues. V dropped 0 bases and J dropped 12; count of bases not matched to a gene: 12. TCR beta libraries were made by quantitative 5'-RACE with molecular barcodes. TCRdb independently ran MiXCR on the 5' RACE reads; one entry per CDR3 protein. The table includes approximately 440,000 distinct CDR3 sequences, about a sixth detected once. About this clonotype itself: Its target is unknown.

The sequence came from a male donor with ankylosing spondylitis. Sequencing was performed on blood, either unsorted or a sorted T cell fraction (not recorded which). The chain uses TRBV5-1 and TRBJ2-1, with TRBD2 matching over 10 bases. CDR3 sequence reads: CASSLGVAGGSVGQFF. The DNA of the CDR3 is TGCGCCAGCAGCTTGGGGGTAGCGGGGGGTTCCGTGGGGCAGTTCTTC. Looking up the rest from reference TRBV5-1 and TRBJ2-1 gives the full variable domain: KAGVTQTPRYLIKTRGQQVTLSCSPISGHRSVSWYQQTPGQGLQFLFEYFSETQRNKGNFPGRFSGRQFSNSRSEMNVSTLELGDSALYLCASSLGVAGGSVGQFFGPGTRLTVL.